The sequence of this T cell receptor beta chain was determined in a study of blood T cell repertoires in COVID-19. Across the whole study: Sites across the United States, Italy and Spain contributed samples from acute and convalescent COVID-19. Nucleic acid was either cDNA or gDNA, and it came from T cells, B-cell-depleted T cells, or PBMCs.

As processed by the authors: For nucleated cells, counts were estimated from reference gene primer amplification. Assay: immunoSEQ multiplex PCR; the TCRdb copy retains only in-frame clones and omits some. V and J calls and clone size are given by that table; D and trimming were obtained from the DNA. The data contain about 190,000 clones, under 80% of them singletons. In germline, CDR1 is SGHDN, CDR2 FVKESK. The CDR3 contains 20 residues. V was pared by 1 base and J by 6 bases, with 13 bases of the junction left unmatched. The chain is built from TRBV14 and TRBJ2-3; 16 bases map to TRBD2. Sequenced input: peripheral blood. The sequence derives from a woman aged 45-60 years with acute or convalescent COVID-19. This CDR3 reads CASSQGELPGLAGGPDTQYF. For the CDR3, the DNA is TGTGCCAGCAGCCAAGGGGAACTACCGGGACTAGCGGGAGGGCCGGATACGCAGTATTTT.